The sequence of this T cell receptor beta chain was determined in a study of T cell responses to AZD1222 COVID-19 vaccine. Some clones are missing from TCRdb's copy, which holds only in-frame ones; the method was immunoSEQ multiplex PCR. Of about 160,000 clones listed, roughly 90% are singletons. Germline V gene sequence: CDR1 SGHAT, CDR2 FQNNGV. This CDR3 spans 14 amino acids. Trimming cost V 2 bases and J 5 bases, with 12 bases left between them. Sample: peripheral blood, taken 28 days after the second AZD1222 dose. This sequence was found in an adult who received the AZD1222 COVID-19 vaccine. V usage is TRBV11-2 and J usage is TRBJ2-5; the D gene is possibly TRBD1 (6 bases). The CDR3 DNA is TGTGCCAGCAGCTTACGGCAGGGGCTGGAGACCCAGTACTTC. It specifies CASSLRQGLETQYF.